This T cell receptor beta chain came from a study of OX40 agonist ivuxolimab in advanced cancers. Study information: Participants averaged approximately 65 years of age (range 23 to 79) and were around 80% male. Antecedent anti-PD-1, anti-PD-L1 or anti-CTLA-4 therapy was permissible, with around 41% having received some. Study-wide results and limits: Among patients with partial responses at 0.1-3.0 mg/kg, clonal expansion was among the lowest.

Sequencing was performed with immunoSEQ multiplex PCR; in TCRdb, only in-frame clones are kept and a portion is missing. The sample records tens of thousands of clones, roughly nine tenths being singletons. Any history of autoimmune disease or systemic immunosuppression disqualified patients. Trimming shortened V by 7 bases and J by 0 bases, and 15 bases separated the two germline ends. CDR1 is MDHEN and CDR2 is SYDVKM in the germline V gene. The CDR3 is 15 residues long. In regard to this clone: The antigen is undetermined.

This material consisted of CD4+ or CD8+ T cells sorted from blood, taken in a trial of the OX40 agonist ivuxolimab. The V gene is TRBV28, the J gene TRBJ1-1, with a tentative D call TRBD1 (5 bases). The sequence was obtained from an adult with an advanced solid tumor such as melanoma, head and neck, liver or kidney cancer. CDR3 bases: TGTGCCAGCATATTTAAAGCAGGGATGAACACTGAAGCTTTCTTT. Its translation: CASIFKAGMNTEAFF.